The clone carrying this TCR beta chain was observed many times. Its antigen is undetermined. Researchers used two-round multiplex PCR to amplify TCR beta CDR3 starting from genomic DNA. Amplification in first-round PCR relied on primers specific to each TRBV and TRBJ gene. TCRdb called the multiplex PCR reads again in MiXCR, with one record for every CDR3 protein. The sample shows more than 15,000 distinct CDR3 sequences, approximately 15% of them seen only once. The entry originates in a study of prognosis after radiotherapy for stage I lung cancer. The germline V gene has CDR1 SGDLS and CDR2 YYNGEE. Trimming pared 5 bases from V and 3 bases from J, leaving 18 bases between. The CDR3 sequence is 16 residues long. Findings and caveats of the study: Lower Shannon entropy values were found after stereotactic body radiation therapy in patients who developed distant metastases.

This specimen consisted of PBMCs, obtained before or after stereotactic body radiation therapy (not recorded which). This chain joins TRBV9 and TRBJ1-3; D uncertain. The receptor was isolated from a donor aged 50 or older with non-small cell lung cancer. CDR3 in amino acids: CASRPCDSFIGNTIYF. The CDR3 coding sequence is TGTGCCAGCAGGCCTTGCGACTCTTTCATTGGAAACACCATATATTTT. The full variable domain, rest sourced from reference TRBV9 and TRBJ1-3, is DSGVTQTPKHLITATGQRVTLRCSPRSGDLSVYWYQQSLDQGLQFLIQYYNGEERAKGNILERFSAQQFPDLHSELNLSSLELGDSALYFCASRPCDSFIGNTIYFGEGSWLTVV.